The TCR beta chain under discussion was sequenced for a study of blood T cells in healthy people across ages. A second PCR of 7 to 11 cycles used a sample-barcoded 5' primer and a J-beta primer mix. TCRdb analysed the 5' RACE reads with MiXCR anew, one entry per CDR3 protein. The data contain about 400,000 distinct CDR3 sequences, about 49% of them singletons. This clonotype occurred many times. The germline CDR1 and CDR2 sequences are SGHTA and FQGNSA. The CDR3 sequence is 12 residues long. V dropped 5 bases and J dropped 2 bases, with 5 bases sitting between them. The rearrangement joins TRBV7-2 to TRBJ2-3; D is undetermined. Sequenced sample: blood. The TCR was taken from a man aged 55 to 69 in good health. The CDR3 coding sequence is TGTGCCAGCAGCCCCTACACAGATACGCAGTATTTT. It is translated as CASSPYTDTQYF.